This entry concerns a single T cell receptor (beta chain). Antigen specificity is unknown. This CDR3 has 13 residues. Looked up from germline, CDR1 is SNHLY and CDR2 is FYNNEI. Trimming at V came to 8 bases and at J to 5 bases, leaving 6 bases not matched to a gene. Treatment meaning: approximately nine-day PBMC culture with coronavirus spike peptide pools or control peptides (ViraFEST assay). It was with 8.5 to 10 IU/ml IL-2 and around 9.3 ug/ml peptide pools that 2.2 million or so PBMCs per well were cultured. The data are from a study of vaccination and CD4 T cells after COVID-19. Cultured CD4+ T cells had their DNA profiled by the Oncomine TCR Beta short-read assay. Each CDR3 protein is one row after TCRdb ran MiXCR on the PCR reads. The table lists fewer than 20,000 distinct CDR3 sequences, about 44% of them singletons.

This sequence originates from a human donor who had recovered from COVID-19. The gene calls are TRBV2 and TRBJ2-1; 7 nucleotides align to TRBD2. The sequencing input was CD4+ T cells from blood, cultured in vitro. The CDR3 sequence is CASAWDYNNEQFF. The DNA of the CDR3 is TGTGCCAGCGCTTGGGACTACAACAATGAGCAGTTCTTC.